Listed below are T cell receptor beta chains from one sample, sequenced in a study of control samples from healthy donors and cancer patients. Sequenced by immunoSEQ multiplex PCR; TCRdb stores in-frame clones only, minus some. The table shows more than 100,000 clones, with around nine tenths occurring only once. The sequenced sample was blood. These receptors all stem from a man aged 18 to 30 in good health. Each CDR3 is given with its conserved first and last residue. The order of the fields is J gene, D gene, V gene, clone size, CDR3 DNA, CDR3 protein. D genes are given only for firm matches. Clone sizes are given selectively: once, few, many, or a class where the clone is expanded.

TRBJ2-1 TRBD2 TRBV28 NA TGTGCCAGCAGTACCAACAGCGGGGTCAATGAGCAGTTCTTC CASSTNSGVNEQFF
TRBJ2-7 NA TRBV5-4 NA TGTGCCAGCAGCTTGGCGACCTCCTACGAGCAGTACTTC CASSLATSYEQYF
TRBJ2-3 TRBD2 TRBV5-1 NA TGCGCCAGCAGCTTGTCAGCGGGAGCAGATACGCAGTATTTT CASSLSAGADTQYF
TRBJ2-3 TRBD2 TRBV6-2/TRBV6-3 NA TGTGCCAGCAGTTACTCTCTAGCGGGAGGGTCAGATACGCAGTATTTT CASSYSLAGGSDTQYF
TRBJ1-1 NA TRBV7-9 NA TGTGCCAGCAGACCTCCGGGGGTTAGCACTGAAGCTTTCTTT CASRPPGVSTEAFF
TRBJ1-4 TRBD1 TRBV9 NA TGTGCCAGCAGCGCAGACAGGGGAGGCAATGAAAAACTGTTTTTT CASSADRGGNEKLFF
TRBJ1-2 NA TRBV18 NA TGTGCCAGCTCACTGGGGGAGACCTATGGCTACACCTTC CASSLGETYGYTF
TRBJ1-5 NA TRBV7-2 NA TGTGCCAGTCACGCGGGGGGCGCGAGCAATCAGCCCCAGCATTTT CASHAGGASNQPQHF
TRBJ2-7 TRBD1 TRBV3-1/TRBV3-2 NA TGTGCCAGCAGAGGAACGGGACAGGGTACCTACGAGCAGTACTTC CASRGTGQGTYEQYF
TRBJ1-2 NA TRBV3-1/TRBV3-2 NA TGTGCCAGCACGGGAAGGGCCTACGGCTACACCTTC CASTGRAYGYTF
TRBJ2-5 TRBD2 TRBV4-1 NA TGCGCCAGCAGCCAAGATCGGGGGGGCCTCCAAGAGACCCAGTACTTC CASSQDRGGLQETQYF
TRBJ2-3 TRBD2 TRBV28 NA TGTGCCACCGGGGGGAGCACAGATACGCAGTATTTT CATGGSTDTQYF
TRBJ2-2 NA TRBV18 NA TGTGCCAGCTCGGAGGGTTATATCACCGGGGAGCTGTTTTTT CASSEGYITGELFF
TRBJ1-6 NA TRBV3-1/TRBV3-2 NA TGTGCCAGCAGCCCGGCAGGGGCCATTTTGGCCCTCCACTTT CASSPAGAILALHF
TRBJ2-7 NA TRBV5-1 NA TGCGCCAGCAGCCCAATACAGGGATCCTACGAGCAGTACTTC CASSPIQGSYEQYF
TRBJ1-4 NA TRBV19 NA TGTGCCAGTACCCCGACCGCAACTAATGAAAAACTGTTTTTT CASTPTATNEKLFF
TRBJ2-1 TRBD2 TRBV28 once TGTGCCAGCAGTTCCTCTAGCGGGGGGGCCATAGGTGATGAGCAGTTCTTC CASSSSSGGAIGDEQFF
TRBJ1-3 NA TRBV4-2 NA TGTGCCAGCAGCCAAGATCCCAAAGGAAACACCATATATTTT CASSQDPKGNTIYF
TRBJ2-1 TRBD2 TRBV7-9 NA TGTGCCAGCAGCTTAGAGGTTAGCGGGAGCTACAATGAGCAGTTCTTC CASSLEVSGSYNEQFF
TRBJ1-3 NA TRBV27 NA TGTGCCAGCAGCCAACAGGGCCCTGGAAACACCATATATTTT CASSQQGPGNTIYF
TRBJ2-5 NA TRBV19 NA TGTGCCAGTAGTAAGGGGGGTGGAGAGACCCAGTACTTC CASSKGGGETQYF
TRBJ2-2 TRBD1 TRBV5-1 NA TGCGCCAGCAGCCCGGGACAGACGATCACCGGGGAGCTGTTTTTT CASSPGQTITGELFF
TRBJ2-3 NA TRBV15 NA TGTGCCACCAGCAGAGATAGGGAGGGCACAGATACGCAGTATTTT CATSRDREGTDTQYF
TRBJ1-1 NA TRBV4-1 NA TGCGCCAGCAGCCAAGATCGGGGTCAGAACACTGAAGCTTTCTTT CASSQDRGQNTEAFF
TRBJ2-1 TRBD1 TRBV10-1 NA TGCGCCAGCAGTGAGTCCCGACAGGGGGTCAATGAGCAGTTCTTC CASSESRQGVNEQFF
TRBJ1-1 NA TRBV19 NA TGTGCCAGTAGCCCTATGAACACTGAAGCTTTCTTT CASSPMNTEAFF
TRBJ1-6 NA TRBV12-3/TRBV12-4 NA TGTGCCAGCAGTTTATCGACTCTGTCCCTCCACTTT CASSLSTLSLHF
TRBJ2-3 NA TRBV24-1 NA TGTGCCACCAGCCCCCGAGGAAGAACAGATACGCAGTATTTT CATSPRGRTDTQYF
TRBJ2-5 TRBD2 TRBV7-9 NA TGTGCCAGCAGCGCCGGGACTAGCGTGAGACAAGAGACCCAGTACTTC CASSAGTSVRQETQYF